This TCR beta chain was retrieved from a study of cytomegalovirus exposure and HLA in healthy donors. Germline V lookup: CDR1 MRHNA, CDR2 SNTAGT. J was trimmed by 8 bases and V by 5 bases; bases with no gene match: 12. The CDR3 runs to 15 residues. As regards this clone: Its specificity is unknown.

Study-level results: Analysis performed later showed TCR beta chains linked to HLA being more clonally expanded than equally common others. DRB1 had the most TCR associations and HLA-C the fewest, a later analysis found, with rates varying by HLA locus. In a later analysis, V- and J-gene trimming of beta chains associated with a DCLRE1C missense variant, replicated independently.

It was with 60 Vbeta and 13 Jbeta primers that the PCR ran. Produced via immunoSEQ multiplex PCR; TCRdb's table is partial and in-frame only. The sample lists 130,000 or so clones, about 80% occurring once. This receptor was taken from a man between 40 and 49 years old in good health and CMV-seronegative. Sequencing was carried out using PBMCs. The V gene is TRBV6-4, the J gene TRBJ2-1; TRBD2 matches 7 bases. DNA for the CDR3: TGTGCCAGCAGTCTGAGCGGGGCCGCCGGCGATGAGCAGTTCTTC. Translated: CASSLSGAAGDEQFF.